This T cell receptor (beta chain) came from a study of monozygotic twins with inflammatory bowel disease. UMIs were attached via template switching, each with a 6-nucleotide sample barcode. TCRdb reprocessed the 5' RACE reads and stores each CDR3 protein as one record, lacking DNA. This table lists around 450,000 distinct CDR3 sequences. The germline gives CDR1 SQVTM, CDR2 ANQGSEA. This CDR3 has 16 residues. Sequencing input: blood. This chain joins TRBV29-1 and TRBJ2-1; TCRdb outputs TRBD1, but without DNA this stays unchecked. The TCR sequence derives from a human donor with ulcerative colitis or Crohn's disease, or a healthy co-twin of an affected twin (not recorded which). CDR3: CSVEGGIRGTYNEQFF.